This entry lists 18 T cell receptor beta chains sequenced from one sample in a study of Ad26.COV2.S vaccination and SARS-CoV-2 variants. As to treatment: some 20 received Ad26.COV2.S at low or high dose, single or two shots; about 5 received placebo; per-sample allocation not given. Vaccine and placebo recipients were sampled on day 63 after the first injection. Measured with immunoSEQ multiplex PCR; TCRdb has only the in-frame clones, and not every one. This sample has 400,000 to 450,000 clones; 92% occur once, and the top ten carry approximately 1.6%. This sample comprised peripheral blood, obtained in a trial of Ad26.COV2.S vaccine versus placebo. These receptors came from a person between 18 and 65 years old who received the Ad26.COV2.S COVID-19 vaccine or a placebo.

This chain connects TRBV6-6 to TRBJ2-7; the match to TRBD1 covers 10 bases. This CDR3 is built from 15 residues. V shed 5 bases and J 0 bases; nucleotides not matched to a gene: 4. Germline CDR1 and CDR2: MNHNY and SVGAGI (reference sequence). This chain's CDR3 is CASSRGQGSSYEQYF. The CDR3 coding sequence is TGTGCCAGCAGTAGGGGACAGGGGAGCTCCTACGAGCAGTACTTC.

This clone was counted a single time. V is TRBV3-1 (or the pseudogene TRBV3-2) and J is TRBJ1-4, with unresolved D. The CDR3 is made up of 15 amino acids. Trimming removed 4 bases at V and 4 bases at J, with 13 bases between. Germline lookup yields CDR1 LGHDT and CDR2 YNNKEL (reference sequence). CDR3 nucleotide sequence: TGTGCCAGCAGCCTCAGCCAGTCGAGTAATGAAAAACTGTTTTTT. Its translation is CASSLSQSSNEKLFF.

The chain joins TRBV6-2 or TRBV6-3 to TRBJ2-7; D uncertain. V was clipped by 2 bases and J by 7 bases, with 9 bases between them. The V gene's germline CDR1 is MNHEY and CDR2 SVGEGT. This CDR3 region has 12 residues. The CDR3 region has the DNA TGTGCCAGCAGTTACCCGGGTATGGAGCAGTACTTC. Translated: CASSYPGMEQYF.

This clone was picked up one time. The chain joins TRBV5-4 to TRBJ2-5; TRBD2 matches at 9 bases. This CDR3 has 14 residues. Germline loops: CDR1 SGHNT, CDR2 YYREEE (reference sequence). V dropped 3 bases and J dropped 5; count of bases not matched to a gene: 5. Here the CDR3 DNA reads TGTGCCAGCAGCTCATTGGCGGGGGGGGAGACCCAGTACTTC. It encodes CASSSLAGGETQYF.

The CDR3 DNA reads TGTGCCAGCAGTCCTATCATATATCAGCCCCAGCATTTT. It translates to CASSPIIYQPQHF. The chain recombines TRBV27 with TRBJ1-5, with D unresolved. This CDR3 spans 13 amino acids. V shed 5 bases and J shed 5 bases, with 10 bases lying between them. Germline-derived CDR1 and CDR2 are MNHEY and SMNVEV (reference sequence).

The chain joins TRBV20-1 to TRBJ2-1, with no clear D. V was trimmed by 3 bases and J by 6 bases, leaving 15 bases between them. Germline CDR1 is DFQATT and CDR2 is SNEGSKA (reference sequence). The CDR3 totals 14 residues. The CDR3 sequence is CSASRRVGPNEQFF. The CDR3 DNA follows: TGCAGTGCTAGTCGTAGGGTAGGACCCAATGAGCAGTTCTTC.

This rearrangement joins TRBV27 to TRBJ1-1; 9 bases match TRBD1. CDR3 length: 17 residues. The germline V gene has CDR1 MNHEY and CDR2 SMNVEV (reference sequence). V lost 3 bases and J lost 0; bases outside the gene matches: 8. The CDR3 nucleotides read TGTGCCAGCAGTTTGACCCTGGGACAGGGTATGAACACTGAAGCTTTCTTT. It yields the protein CASSLTLGQGMNTEAFF.

CDR3 in DNA: TGCGCCAGCAGCTTAGACAGGGGAAGAAGCGAAAAACTGTTTTTT. Protein product: CASSLDRGRSEKLFF. J is TRBJ1-4 and V is TRBV5-1; 8 bases map to TRBD1. Germline assignment: CDR1 SGHRS and CDR2 YFSETQ. With V trimmed by 2 bases and J by 8 bases, 8 bases remained unmatched. The CDR3 covers 15 residues.

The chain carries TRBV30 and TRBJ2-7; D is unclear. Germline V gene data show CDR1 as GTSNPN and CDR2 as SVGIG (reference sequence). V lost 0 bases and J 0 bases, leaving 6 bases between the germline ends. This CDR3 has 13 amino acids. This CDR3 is CAWSVGRSYEQYF. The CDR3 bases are TGTGCCTGGAGTGTCGGCCGCTCCTACGAGCAGTACTTC.

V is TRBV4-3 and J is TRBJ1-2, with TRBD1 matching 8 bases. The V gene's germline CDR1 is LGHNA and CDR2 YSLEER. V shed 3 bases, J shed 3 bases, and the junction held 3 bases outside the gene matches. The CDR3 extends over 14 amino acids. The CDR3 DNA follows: TGCGCCAGCAGCCAGACAGGGGCGGACTATGGCTACACCTTC. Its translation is CASSQTGADYGYTF.

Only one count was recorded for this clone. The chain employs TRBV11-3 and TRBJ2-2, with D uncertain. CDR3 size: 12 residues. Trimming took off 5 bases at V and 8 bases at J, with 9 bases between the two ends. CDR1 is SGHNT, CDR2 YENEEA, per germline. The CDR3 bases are TGTGCCAGCAGCGGAACTTCAGGGGAGCTGTTTTTT. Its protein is CASSGTSGELFF.

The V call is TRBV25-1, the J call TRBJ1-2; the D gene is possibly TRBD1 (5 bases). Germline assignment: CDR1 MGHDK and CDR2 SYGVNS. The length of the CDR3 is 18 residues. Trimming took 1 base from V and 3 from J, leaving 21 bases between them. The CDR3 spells CASSEWGGDPKSHYGYTF. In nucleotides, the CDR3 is TGTGCCAGCAGTGAATGGGGCGGGGACCCCAAATCCCACTATGGCTACACCTTC.

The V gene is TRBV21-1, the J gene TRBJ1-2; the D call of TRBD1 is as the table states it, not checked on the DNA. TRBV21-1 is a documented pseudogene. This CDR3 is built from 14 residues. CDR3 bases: TGTGCCAGCACCTCAGGGGGGCGGGATTATGGCTACACCTTC. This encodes CASTSGGRDYGYTF.

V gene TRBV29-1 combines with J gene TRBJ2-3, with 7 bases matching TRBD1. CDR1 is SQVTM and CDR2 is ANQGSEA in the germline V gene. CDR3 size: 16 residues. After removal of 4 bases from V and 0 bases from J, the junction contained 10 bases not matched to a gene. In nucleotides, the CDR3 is TGCAGCGTTGGGGGCAGGACAGGATTCAGCACAGATACGCAGTATTTT. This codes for CSVGGRTGFSTDTQYF.

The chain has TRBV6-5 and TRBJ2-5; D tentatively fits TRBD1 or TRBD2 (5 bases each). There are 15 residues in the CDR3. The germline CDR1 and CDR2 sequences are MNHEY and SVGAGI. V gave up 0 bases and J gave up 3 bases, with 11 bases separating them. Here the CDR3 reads CASSYSGTSEETQYF. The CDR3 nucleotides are TGTGCCAGCAGTTACTCGGGGACCTCGGAAGAGACCCAGTACTTC.

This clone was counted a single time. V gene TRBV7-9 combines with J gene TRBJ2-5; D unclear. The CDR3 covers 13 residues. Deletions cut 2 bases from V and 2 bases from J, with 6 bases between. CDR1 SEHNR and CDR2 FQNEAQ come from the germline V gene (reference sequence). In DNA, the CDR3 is TGTGCCAGCAGCTTATCCCCGCAAGAGACCCAGTACTTC. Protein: CASSLSPQETQYF.

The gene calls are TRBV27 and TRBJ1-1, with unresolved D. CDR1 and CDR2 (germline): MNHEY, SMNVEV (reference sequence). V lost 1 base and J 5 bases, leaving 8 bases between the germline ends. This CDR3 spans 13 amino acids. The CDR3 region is CASSLLWGTEAFF. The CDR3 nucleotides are TGTGCCAGCAGTTTATTATGGGGTACTGAAGCTTTCTTT.

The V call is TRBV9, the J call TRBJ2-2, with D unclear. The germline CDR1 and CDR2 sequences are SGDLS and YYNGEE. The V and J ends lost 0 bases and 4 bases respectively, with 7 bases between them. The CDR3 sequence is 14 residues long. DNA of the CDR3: TGTGCCAGCAGCGTAGACGGCGTCACCGGGGAGCTGTTTTTT. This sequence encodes CASSVDGVTGELFF.